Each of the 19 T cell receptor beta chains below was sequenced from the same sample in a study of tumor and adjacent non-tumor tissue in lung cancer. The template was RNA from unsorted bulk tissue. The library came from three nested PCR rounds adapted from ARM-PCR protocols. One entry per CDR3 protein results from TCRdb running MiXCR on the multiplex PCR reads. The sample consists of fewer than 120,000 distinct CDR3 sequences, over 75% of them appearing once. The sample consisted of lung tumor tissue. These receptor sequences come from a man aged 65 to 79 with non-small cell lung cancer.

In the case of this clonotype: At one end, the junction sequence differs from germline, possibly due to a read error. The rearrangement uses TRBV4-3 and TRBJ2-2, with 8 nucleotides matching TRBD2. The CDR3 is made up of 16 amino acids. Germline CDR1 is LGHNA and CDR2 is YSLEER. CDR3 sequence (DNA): TGTGCCAGCAGCCCTATAACTAGCGGTATGCTGGGGGAGCCGCTTTTT. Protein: CASSPITSGMLGEPLF.

The CDR3 is CASNFAYSRNTEAFF. DNA for the CDR3: TGTGCCAGTAACTTCGCCTATTCAAGGAACACTGAAGCTTTCTTT. The gene calls are TRBV11-2 and TRBJ1-1, with D unresolved. Trimming removed 9 bases at V and 1 base at J, with 18 bases between. This CDR3 has 15 amino acids. Germline assignment: CDR1 SGHAT and CDR2 FQNNGV.

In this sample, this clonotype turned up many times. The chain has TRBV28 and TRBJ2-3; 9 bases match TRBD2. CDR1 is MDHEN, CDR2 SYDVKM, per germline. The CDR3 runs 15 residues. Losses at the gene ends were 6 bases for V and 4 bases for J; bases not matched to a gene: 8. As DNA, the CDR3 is TGTGCCAGCAGCGAACTAGCGGGCGGGGCAGATACGCAGTATTTT. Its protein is CASSELAGGADTQYF.

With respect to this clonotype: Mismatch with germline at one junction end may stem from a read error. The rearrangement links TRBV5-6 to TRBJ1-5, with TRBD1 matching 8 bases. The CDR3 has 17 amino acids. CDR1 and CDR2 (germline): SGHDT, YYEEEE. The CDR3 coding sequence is TGTGCCAGCAGCTTGTCTACCGGACAGGGAAGCAATCAGCCCCAGCTTTTT. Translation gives CASSLSTGQGSNQPQLF.

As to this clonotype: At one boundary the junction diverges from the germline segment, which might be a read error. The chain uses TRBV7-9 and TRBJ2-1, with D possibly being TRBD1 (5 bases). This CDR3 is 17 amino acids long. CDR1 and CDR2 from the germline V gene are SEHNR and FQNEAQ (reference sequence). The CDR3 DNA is TGTACCAGCAGGGAAGACCAGCCTCTTTACTCCTACAATGAGCAGTTCTTC. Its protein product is CTSREDQPLYSYNEQFF.

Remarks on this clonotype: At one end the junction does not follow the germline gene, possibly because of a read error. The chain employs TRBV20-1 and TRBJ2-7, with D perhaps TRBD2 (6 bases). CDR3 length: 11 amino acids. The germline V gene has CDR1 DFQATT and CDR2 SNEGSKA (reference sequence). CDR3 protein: CSARIGGEHYF. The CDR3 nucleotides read TGCAGTGCTAGAATTGGAGGGGAGCATTACTTC.

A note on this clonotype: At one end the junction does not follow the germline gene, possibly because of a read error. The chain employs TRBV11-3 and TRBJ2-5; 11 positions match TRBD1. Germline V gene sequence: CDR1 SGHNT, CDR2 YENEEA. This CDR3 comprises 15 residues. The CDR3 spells CTSGQGQGAHVTQYF. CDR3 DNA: TGTACCAGCGGCCAAGGACAGGGGGCACACGTAACCCAGTACTTC.

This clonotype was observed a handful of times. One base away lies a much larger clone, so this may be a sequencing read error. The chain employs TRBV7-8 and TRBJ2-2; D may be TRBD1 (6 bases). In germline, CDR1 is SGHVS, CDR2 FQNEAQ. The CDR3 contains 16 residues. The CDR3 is CTSSFTTGKNTGELFF. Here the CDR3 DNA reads TGTACCAGCAGCTTCACCACAGGGAAGAACACCGGGGAGCTGTTTTTT.

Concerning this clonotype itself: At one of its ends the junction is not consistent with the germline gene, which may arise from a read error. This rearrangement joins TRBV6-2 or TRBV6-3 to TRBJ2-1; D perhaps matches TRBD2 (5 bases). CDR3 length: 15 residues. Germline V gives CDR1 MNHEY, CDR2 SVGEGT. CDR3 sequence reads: CASSPGLGNTNEQSF. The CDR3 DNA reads TGTGCCAGCAGCCCGGGATTAGGCAATACCAATGAGCAGTCCTTC.

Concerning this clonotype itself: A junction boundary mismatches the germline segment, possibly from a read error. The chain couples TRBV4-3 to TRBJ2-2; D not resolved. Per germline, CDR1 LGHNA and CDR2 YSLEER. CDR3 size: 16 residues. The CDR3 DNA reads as TGCGCCAGCAGCCAGTACAAGGGTGCGAACACTGGGGAGCTGTTTTTT. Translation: CASSQYKGANTGELFF.

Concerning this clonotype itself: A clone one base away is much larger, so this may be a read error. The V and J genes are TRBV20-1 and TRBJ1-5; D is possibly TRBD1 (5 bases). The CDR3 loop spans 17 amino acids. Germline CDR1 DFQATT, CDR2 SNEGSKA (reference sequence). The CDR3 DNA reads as TGCAGTGCTAGAGATCTAGTTAGGGGTTATAGCAATCGGCCCCAGCATTTT. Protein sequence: CSARDLVRGYSNRPQHF.

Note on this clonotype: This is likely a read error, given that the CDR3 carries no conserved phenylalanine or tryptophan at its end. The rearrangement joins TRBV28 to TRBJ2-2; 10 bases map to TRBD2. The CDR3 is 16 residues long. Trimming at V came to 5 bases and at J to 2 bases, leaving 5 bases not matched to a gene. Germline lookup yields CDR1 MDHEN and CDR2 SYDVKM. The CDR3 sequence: CASSMLAGDNTGELFI. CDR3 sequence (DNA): TGTGCCAGCAGTATGCTAGCGGGGGACAACACCGGGGAGCTGTTTATT.

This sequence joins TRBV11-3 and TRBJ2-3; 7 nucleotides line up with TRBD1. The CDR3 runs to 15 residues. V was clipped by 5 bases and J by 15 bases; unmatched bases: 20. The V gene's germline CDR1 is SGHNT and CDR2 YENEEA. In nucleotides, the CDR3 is TGTGCCAGCAGCCCAAGACAGGGAGCTACAGATACGCTATATTTT. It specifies CASSPRQGATDTLYF.

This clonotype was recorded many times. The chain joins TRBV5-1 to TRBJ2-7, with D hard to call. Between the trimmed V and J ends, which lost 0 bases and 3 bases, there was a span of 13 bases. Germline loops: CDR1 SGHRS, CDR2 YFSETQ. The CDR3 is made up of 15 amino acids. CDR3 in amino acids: CASSLADDGSYEQYF. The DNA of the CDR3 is TGCGCCAGCAGCTTGGCCGACGACGGAAGCTACGAGCAGTACTTC.

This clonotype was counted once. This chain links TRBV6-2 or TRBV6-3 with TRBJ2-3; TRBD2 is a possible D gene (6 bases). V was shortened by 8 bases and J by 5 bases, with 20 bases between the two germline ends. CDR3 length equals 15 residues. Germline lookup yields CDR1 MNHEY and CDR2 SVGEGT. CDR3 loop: CASGVADLIKDTQYF. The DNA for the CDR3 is TGTGCCAGCGGGGTAGCGGACCTTATTAAAGATACGCAGTATTTT.

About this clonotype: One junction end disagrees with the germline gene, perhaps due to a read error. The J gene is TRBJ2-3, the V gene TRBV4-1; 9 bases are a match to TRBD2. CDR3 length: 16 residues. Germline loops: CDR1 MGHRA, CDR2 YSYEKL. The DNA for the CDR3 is TGCGCCAGCTGCCAAGAGGTTCCTAGCGGGACGGATACGCAGTATTTT. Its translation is CASCQEVPSGTDTQYF.

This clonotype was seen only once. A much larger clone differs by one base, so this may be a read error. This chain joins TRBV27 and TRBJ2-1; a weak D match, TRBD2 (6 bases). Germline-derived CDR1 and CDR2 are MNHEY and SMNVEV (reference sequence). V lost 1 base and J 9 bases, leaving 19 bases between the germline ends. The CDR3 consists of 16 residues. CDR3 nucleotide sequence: TGTGCCAGCAGTTTATTCCCCCAATCCCGGGAGTGTGAGCAGTTCTTC. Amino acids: CASSLFPQSRECEQFF.

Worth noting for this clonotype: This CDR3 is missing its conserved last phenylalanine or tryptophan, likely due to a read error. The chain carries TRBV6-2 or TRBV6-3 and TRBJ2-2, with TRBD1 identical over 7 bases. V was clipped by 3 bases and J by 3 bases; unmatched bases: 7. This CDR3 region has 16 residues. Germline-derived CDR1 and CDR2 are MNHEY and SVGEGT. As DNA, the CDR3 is TGTGCCAGCAGTTATGGAGAGGGGGCAGACACCGGGGAGCTGTTTCTT. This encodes CASSYGEGADTGELFL.

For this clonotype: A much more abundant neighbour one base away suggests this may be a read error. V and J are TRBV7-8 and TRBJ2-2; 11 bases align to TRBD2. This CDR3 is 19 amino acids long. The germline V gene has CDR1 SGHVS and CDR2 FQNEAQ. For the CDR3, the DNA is TGTGCCATCAGCTTAGCGCGACTAGCGGGGACTGGGAACACCGGGGAGCTGTTTTTT. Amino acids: CAISLARLAGTGNTGELFF.